Below, one T cell receptor (beta chain) is given with its context. Its antigen is as yet unknown. This sample was included in a study of cytomegalovirus exposure and HLA in healthy donors. Study-wide results and limits: Later on, an analysis found that several of the most significant clusters appeared to be linked to common viral pathogens, which included parvovirus B19.

Primers: 60 Vbeta forward and 13 Jbeta reverse. Clones were read by immunoSEQ multiplex PCR, and TCRdb kept only the in-frame ones, dropping some. The sample carries 110,000 or so clones, about 61% recorded once. CDR1 and CDR2 (germline): SGHNT, YYREEE (reference sequence). V dropped 4 bases and J dropped 4; count of bases not matched to a gene: 9. The CDR3 has 15 amino acids. V is TRBV5-4 and J is TRBJ1-1; 8 bases are shared with TRBD1. This clonotype was obtained from a man between 18 and 29 years old in good health and CMV-seropositive. The sample comprised PBMCs. This CDR3 is CASSLGHTGGTEAFF. Written as DNA, the CDR3 is TGTGCCAGCAGCCTGGGCCATACAGGGGGCACTGAAGCTTTCTTT.